This T cell receptor beta chain was sequenced in a study of early T cells in non-severe SARS-CoV-2 infection. About the study: Chains stayed unpaired after sequencing of bulk RNA from unsorted whole blood. Whole-study results and caveats: The study's VDJdb matching favored anti-spike CD8 responses and missed private and CD4 specificities.

Unique molecular identifier tags were affixed to discrete cDNA molecules. MiXCR, run by TCRdb on the 5' RACE reads, gives a single entry per CDR3 protein. The profile shows 90,000 to 120,000 distinct CDR3 sequences, 9.5% to 13% of them singletons. Worth noting for this clonotype: Its antigen is unknown.

Trimming shortened V by 4 bases and J by 4 bases, and 20 bases separated the two germline ends. Germline V gene lookup returns CDR1 DFQATT and CDR2 SNEGSKA (reference sequence). CDR3 length equals 16 residues. The sequenced material came from whole blood. The chain couples TRBV20-1 to TRBJ1-5; tentative D call: TRBD1 (6 bases). The receptor comes from an adult who was a healthcare worker with PCR-confirmed SARS-CoV-2 infection or an uninfected control (not recorded which). The CDR3 nucleotides read TGCAGTGCTAAAGCTACAAGGGGGGGCTTTAATCAGCCCCAGCATTTT. Translated, it gives CSAKATRGGFNQPQHF.